The 26 T cell receptor beta chains below come from one sample, sequenced in a study of cytomegalovirus exposure and HLA in healthy donors. The primer mix had 60 Vbeta and 13 Jbeta primers. Assay: immunoSEQ multiplex PCR; the TCRdb copy retains only in-frame clones and omits some. The table records under 100,000 clones, less than 75% of them present only once. The sample taken for sequencing was PBMCs. Receptors originate from a woman younger than 45 in good health and CMV-seropositive.

This clone occurred once. The chain has TRBV5-4 and TRBJ2-2; no clear D. V lost 4 bases and J lost 1, with 11 bases in between. Germline assignment: CDR1 SGHNT and CDR2 YYREEE (reference sequence). CDR3 length: 15 amino acids. CDR3 protein: CASSRIQENTGELFF. The CDR3 nucleotides read TGTGCCAGCAGCCGGATTCAGGAGAACACCGGGGAGCTGTTTTTT.

A remark on this clone: At one boundary the junction diverges from the germline segment, which might be a read error. The chain carries TRBV5-1 and TRBJ1-2; D not certain. The CDR3 contains 13 residues. Looked up from germline, CDR1 is SGHRS and CDR2 is YFSETQ. The CDR3 bases are TGCGCCAGCAGCTTGGGAGAAAACTATGGCTACCCCTTC. The encoded protein is CASSLGENYGYPF.

The V gene is TRBV27, the J gene TRBJ2-2; TRBD2 aligns across 10 bases. The V segment lost 7 bases and the J segment 3 bases; nucleotides outside the gene matches: 8. The CDR3 totals 16 residues. CDR1 is MNHEY, CDR2 SMNVEV, per germline (reference sequence). CDR3 region: CASKKSGGADTGELFF. The CDR3 nucleotides read TGTGCCAGCAAGAAAAGCGGGGGGGCCGACACCGGGGAGCTGTTTTTT.

As concerns this clone: One end of the junction does not line up with germline, which may come from a read error. The rearrangement joins TRBV7-9 to TRBJ1-2; D is possibly TRBD1 (5 bases). Germline V gives CDR1 SEHNR, CDR2 FQNEAQ (reference sequence). This CDR3 has 12 residues. The CDR3 loop is CSSSFQGSGYTF. CDR3 sequence (DNA): TGTTCCAGCAGCTTTCAGGGAAGTGGCTACACCTTC. Combining the CDR3 with reference TRBV7-9 and TRBJ1-2 gives the whole variable domain DTGVSQNPRHKITKRGQNVTFRCDPISEHNRLYWYRQTLGQGPEFLTYFQNEAQLEKSRLLSDRFSAERPKGSFSTLEIQRTEQGDSAMYLCSSSFQGSGYTFGSGTRLTVV.

The V and J genes are TRBV7-2 and TRBJ2-4, with TRBD1 matching 7 bases. The CDR3 runs to 16 residues. V was clipped by 3 bases and J by 7 bases; unmatched bases: 12. Germline-derived CDR1 and CDR2 are SGHTA and FQGNSA. DNA for the CDR3: TGTGCCAGCAGCTTCCCCAACAGGGGAGCGAGCAACATTCAGTACTTC. Encoded protein: CASSFPNRGASNIQYF.

This chain links TRBV7-3 with TRBJ2-7; no definite D call. The germline gives CDR1 SGHTA, CDR2 FQGTGA. The CDR3 contains 12 residues. Between the trimmed V and J ends, which lost 1 base and 5 bases, there was a span of 6 bases. The CDR3 DNA reads as TGTGCCAGCAGCTTAATGGGCCACGAGCAGTACTTC. Amino acid sequence: CASSLMGHEQYF.

The chain employs TRBV7-9 and TRBJ2-7, with no clear D. Germline V CDR1 and CDR2: SEHNR, FQNEAQ (reference sequence). The CDR3 is made up of 15 amino acids. V gave up 4 bases and J gave up 4 bases, with 17 bases separating them. The chain's CDR3 is CASSSDRQGMYEQYF. The CDR3 coding sequence is TGTGCCAGCAGCTCCGACCGACAAGGAATGTACGAGCAGTACTTC.

V gene TRBV9 combines with J gene TRBJ2-2; D not certain. This CDR3 has 12 amino acids. Trimming stripped 6 bases from V and 8 bases from J, with 11 bases between. Looked up from germline, CDR1 is SGDLS and CDR2 is YYNGEE. The CDR3 loop reads CASNHGSGELFF. The CDR3 DNA follows: TGTGCCAGCAACCACGGTTCTGGGGAGCTGTTTTTT.

The V gene is TRBV19, the J gene TRBJ2-7; D possibly corresponds to TRBD1 (5 bases). Trimming took 2 bases from V and 7 from J, leaving 12 bases between them. The CDR3 consists of 13 residues. Germline values: CDR1 LNHDA, CDR2 SQIVND (reference sequence). The CDR3 loop is CASSISRVGEQYF. The CDR3 DNA reads as TGTGCCAGTAGTATATCCAGGGTGGGTGAGCAGTACTTC.

The V and J genes are TRBV15 and TRBJ1-1; D unresolved. Germline CDR1 LNHNV, CDR2 YYDKDF (reference sequence). This CDR3 contains 17 residues. The V end lost 0 bases, the J end lost 5 bases, and 19 bases lay between the germline ends. Written as DNA, the CDR3 is TGTGCCACCAGCAGAGATCGGGCCGGCGGGGTGGGGACTGAAGCTTTCTTT. This sequence encodes CATSRDRAGGVGTEAFF.

This rearrangement joins TRBV15 to TRBJ1-1; D not certain. The V end lost 8 bases, the J end lost 0 bases, and 10 bases lay between the germline ends. Germline V gives CDR1 LNHNV, CDR2 YYDKDF (reference sequence). This CDR3 region has 13 residues. CDR3 in amino acids: CATQVAMNTEAFF. As DNA, the CDR3 is TGTGCCACCCAAGTGGCCATGAACACTGAAGCTTTCTTT.

The chain is built from TRBV9 and TRBJ1-2; D is uncertain. Germline-derived CDR1 and CDR2 are SGDLS and YYNGEE. The germline V and J ends were trimmed by 0 bases and 8 bases, with 11 bases remaining between them. The CDR3 length is 13 residues. CDR3 residues: CASSVVEAGGYTF. The CDR3 bases are TGTGCCAGCAGCGTAGTAGAGGCCGGGGGCTACACCTTC.

V is TRBV4-2 and J is TRBJ2-2, with 9 bases fitting TRBD2. This CDR3 contains 18 residues. After removal of 0 bases from V and 4 bases from J, the junction contained 9 bases not matched to a gene. Germline-derived CDR1 and CDR2 are LGHNA and YNFKEQ. The CDR3 DNA sequence: TGTGCCAGCAGCCAAGATCCGCGCAGTAGCGGGGGCACCGGGGAGCTGTTTTTT. Translated, it gives CASSQDPRSSGGTGELFF.

The chain employs TRBV7-9 and TRBJ2-5, with a possible D match to TRBD2 (5 bases). Germline V CDR1 and CDR2: SEHNR, FQNEAQ (reference sequence). The ends were cut back, 5 bases at V and 5 bases at J, with 15 bases in the middle. The CDR3 is 14 amino acids. In DNA, the CDR3 is TGTGCCAGCAGCACATATCGGGGAGATGAGACCCAGTACTTC. Amino acid sequence: CASSTYRGDETQYF.

V gene TRBV30 combines with J gene TRBJ1-5; possibly TRBD1 for D (6 bases). Between the trimmed V and J ends, which lost 2 bases and 5 bases, there was a span of 10 bases. The germline gives CDR1 GTSNPN, CDR2 SVGIG (reference sequence). CDR3 length: 13 amino acids. CDR3 DNA: TGTGCCTGGAGTTTACAGGGTGATCAGCCCCAGCATTTT. This translates into CAWSLQGDQPQHF.

The chain couples TRBV7-2 to TRBJ2-7; D is ambiguous. The CDR3 consists of 13 residues. The germline V gene encodes CDR1 SGHTA and CDR2 FQGNSA. V was trimmed by 2 bases and J by 0 bases, leaving 5 bases between them. CDR3 sequence: CASSLSPSYEQYF. In DNA form, the CDR3 reads TGTGCCAGCAGCTTAAGCCCCTCCTACGAGCAGTACTTC.

This sequence joins TRBV28 and TRBJ2-7; 9 bases match TRBD1. There are 15 residues in the CDR3. The V and J ends lost 6 bases and 2 bases, in that order; junction bases with no gene match: 8. Per the germline V gene, CDR1 is MDHEN and CDR2 is SYDVKM. The CDR3 spells CASRPTGTGTYEQYF. The CDR3 region has the DNA TGTGCCAGCAGACCGACCGGGACAGGGACCTACGAGCAGTACTTC.

The V call is TRBV6-5, the J call TRBJ2-7; 11 bases are shared with TRBD2. Germline values: CDR1 MNHEY, CDR2 SVGAGI. The CDR3 consists of 15 residues. J gave up 1 base and V 2 bases, and 1 base lay outside the gene matches. As DNA, the CDR3 is TGTGCCAGCAGTTACCTAGCGGGGGGTTCCTACGAGCAGTACTTC. Its translation is CASSYLAGGSYEQYF.

This clone was picked up a small number of times. The V and J genes are TRBV18 and TRBJ1-1, with TRBD1 as a possible D gene (6 bases). Trimming removed 4 bases from V and 4 bases from J, with 16 bases in between. Germline V gene sequence: CDR1 KGHSH, CDR2 LQKENI. CDR3 length equals 15 residues. CDR3 amino acids: CASSLGGYGGTEAFF. In DNA form, the CDR3 reads TGTGCCAGCTCACTTGGGGGCTATGGAGGCACTGAAGCTTTCTTT.

The chain couples TRBV25-1 to TRBJ2-2; a possible D gene is TRBD2 (5 bases). Germline V lookup: CDR1 MGHDK, CDR2 SYGVNS. The V gene lost 1 base and the J gene lost 5 bases, with 11 bases spanning the gap. The CDR3 spans 15 residues. This CDR3 reads CASSESAEATGELFF. The CDR3, as DNA: TGTGCCAGCAGTGAATCCGCGGAGGCTACCGGGGAGCTGTTTTTT.

This clone was observed a handful of times. J is TRBJ1-2 and V is TRBV15; TRBD1 matches 7 bases. CDR1 and CDR2 (germline): LNHNV, YYDKDF (reference sequence). The CDR3 consists of 14 residues. V was pared by 0 bases and J by 8 bases, with 6 bases of the junction left unmatched. The CDR3 spells CATSRDPTGEGYTF. CDR3 DNA sequence: TGTGCCACCAGCAGAGATCCCACAGGGGAAGGCTACACCTTC.

The chain is built from TRBV19 and TRBJ1-2; 10 bases fit TRBD1. The CDR3 runs 14 residues. CDR1 and CDR2 (germline): LNHDA, SQIVND (reference sequence). The V and J ends lost 7 bases and 4 bases, in that order; junction bases with no gene match: 6. In DNA form, the CDR3 reads TGTGCCAGTAACAGGGACAGGGGTACCTATGGCTACACCTTC. It is translated as CASNRDRGTYGYTF.

The rearrangement links TRBV6-5 to TRBJ1-1; D is uncertain. V shed 2 bases and J shed 5 bases, with 9 bases lying between them. The length of the CDR3 is 13 residues. Looked up from germline, CDR1 is MNHEY and CDR2 is SVGAGI. Here the CDR3 DNA reads TGTGCCAGCAGTTACGGGCAGAAAACTGAAGCTTTCTTT. Its protein is CASSYGQKTEAFF.

The genes are TRBV19 and TRBJ2-2; D is unresolved. V was pared by 7 bases and J by 2 bases, with 5 bases between. The length of the CDR3 is 12 residues. Germline assignment: CDR1 LNHDA and CDR2 SQIVND (reference sequence). The CDR3 DNA reads TGTGCCAGTACTTTTAACACCGGGGAGCTGTTTTTT. Its translation is CASTFNTGELFF.

The chain carries TRBV19 and TRBJ1-6; 9 positions agree with TRBD1. CDR3 length: 17 residues. With 0 bases clipped from V and 14 bases from J, the junction kept 14 bases outside the gene matches. Germline V gene sequence: CDR1 LNHDA, CDR2 SQIVND (reference sequence). The CDR3 here is CASSIEQGARLIQTLHF. The CDR3 nucleotides are TGTGCCAGTAGTATAGAACAGGGGGCTCGACTAATTCAGACCCTCCACTTT.

This rearrangement joins TRBV18 to TRBJ1-4; TRBD1 agrees at 8 bases. The V and J ends lost 5 bases and 7 bases, in that order; junction bases with no gene match: 6. Per the germline V gene, CDR1 is KGHSH and CDR2 is LQKENI. This CDR3 spans 14 amino acids. CDR3 amino acids: CASSLDRVTEKLFF. As DNA, the CDR3 is TGTGCCAGCTCATTGGACAGGGTCACTGAAAAACTGTTTTTT.